This TCR beta chain was sequenced in a study of T cell repertoires in cytomegalovirus infection. TCRdb used MiXCR to reprocess the reads, holding one entry per CDR3 protein. In the table there are about 180,000 distinct CDR3 sequences, around an eighth of which are singletons. Germline V lookup: CDR1 MDHEN, CDR2 SYDVKM. The CDR3 sequence is 15 residues long. Germline trimming cut 5 bases from V and 6 bases from J; bases unmatched to any gene: 10. This clonotype appeared many times. The chain has TRBV28 and TRBJ2-7; TRBD1 aligns across 10 bases. The source material was PBMCs. The receptor was derived from a human donor in good health (CMV status not recorded). Some clones in this sample may be carry-over from other donors' samples. The CDR3 DNA sequence: TGTGCCAGCAGTCTATTCGGGACAGGGGATATCGAGCAGTACTTC. This encodes CASSLFGTGDIEQYF.